This T cell receptor (beta chain) was recovered during a study of stem cell transplantation in POMP-related autoinflammatory disease. With 3 bases removed from V and 6 bases from J, the gap between germline ends came to 14 bases. Germline V gives CDR1 MNHEY, CDR2 SVGAGI. The CDR3 covers 14 residues. TCRdb's copy holds only in-frame clones and misses some; the assay was immunoSEQ multiplex PCR. The data hold 25,000 to 30,000 clones, with roughly four fifths observed a single time. The origin of this receptor is a human donor with POMP-related autoinflammation and immune dysregulation (PRAID). The input for sequencing was CD4+ T cells from PBMCs, taken before stem cell transplantation. This chain links TRBV6-5 with TRBJ1-1; the D is unclear. The CDR3 DNA sequence: TGTGCCAGCAGTTATTCCTCACCCCCGGCTGAAGCTTTCTTT. As protein: CASSYSSPPAEAFF.